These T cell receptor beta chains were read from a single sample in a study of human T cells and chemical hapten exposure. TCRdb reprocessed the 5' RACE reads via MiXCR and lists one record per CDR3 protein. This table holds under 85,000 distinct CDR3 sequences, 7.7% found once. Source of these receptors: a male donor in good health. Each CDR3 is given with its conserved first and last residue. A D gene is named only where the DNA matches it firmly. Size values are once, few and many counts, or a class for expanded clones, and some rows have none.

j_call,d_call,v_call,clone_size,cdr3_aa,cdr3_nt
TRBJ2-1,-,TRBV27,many,CASTSLGSHEQFF,TGTGCCAGCACCTCCCTCGGGTCCCATGAGCAGTTCTTC
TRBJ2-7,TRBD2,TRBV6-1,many,CASSGLAGGSYEQYF,TGTGCCAGCAGTGGACTAGCGGGAGGCTCCTACGAGCAGTACTTC
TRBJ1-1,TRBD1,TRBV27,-,CASSLLAQNWPGQPNTEAFF,TGTGCCAGCAGTTTATTAGCCCAGAATTGGCCGGGACAGCCGAACACTGAAGCTTTCTTT
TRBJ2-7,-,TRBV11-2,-,CASSLADRSTSSRYF,TGTGCCAGCAGCTTAGCCGACAGATCTACGAGCAGTAGGTACTTC
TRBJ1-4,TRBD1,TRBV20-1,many,CSARGPDRRNEKLFF,TGCAGTGCTAGAGGACCGGACAGGAGAAATGAAAAACTGTTTTTT
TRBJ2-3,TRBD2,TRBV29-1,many,CSSSGRAGTDTQYF,TGCAGCTCCAGCGGGAGGGCCGGCACAGATACGCAGTATTTT
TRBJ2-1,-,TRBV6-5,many,CASSRWPRSSYNEQFF,TGTGCCAGCAGTCGGTGGCCCAGGAGCTCCTACAATGAGCAGTTCTTC
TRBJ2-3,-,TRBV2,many,CASSLGDTQYF,TGTGCCAGCAGTCTAGGCGATACGCAGTATTTT
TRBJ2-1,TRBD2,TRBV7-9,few,CASSLGAGAEHEQFF,TGTGCCAGCAGCTTAGGGGCGGGAGCGGAACATGAGCAGTTCTTC
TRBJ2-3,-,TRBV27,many,CASSLEGASTDTQYF,TGTGCCAGCAGTTTGGAGGGGGCAAGCACAGATACGCAGTATTTT
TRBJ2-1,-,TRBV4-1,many,CASSRLASSYNEQFF,TGCGCCAGCAGCCGCTTAGCTAGCTCCTACAATGAGCAGTTCTTC
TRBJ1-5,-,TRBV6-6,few,CASSYGLGGDQPQHF,TGTGCCAGCAGTTACGGGCTCGGTGGGGATCAGCCCCAGCATTTT
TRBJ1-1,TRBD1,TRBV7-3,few,CASSLTGGGGAFF,TGTGCCAGCAGCTTGACAGGGGGCGGAGGGGCTTTCTTT
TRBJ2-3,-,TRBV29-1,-,CSVLERAPSTDTQYF,TGCAGCGTCCTAGAGCGGGCCCCTAGCACAGATACGCAGTATTTT
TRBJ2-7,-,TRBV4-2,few,CASSQESGYYEQYF,TGTGCCAGCAGCCAAGAGTCGGGGTACTACGAGCAGTACTTC
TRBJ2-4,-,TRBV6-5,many,CASSYGQGQNIQYF,TGTGCCAGCAGTTACGGTCAGGGACAAAACATTCAGTACTTC
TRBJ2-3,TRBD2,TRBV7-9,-,CASSSEGTSGGTDTQYF,TGTGCCAGCAGCTCCGAAGGGACTAGCGGGGGAACAGATACGCAGTATTTT
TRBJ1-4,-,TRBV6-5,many,CASSYRVANEKLFF,TGTGCCAGCAGTTACAGGGTGGCTAATGAAAAACTGTTTTTT
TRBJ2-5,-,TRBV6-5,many,CASRKTGQETQYF,TGTGCCAGCAGAAAGACAGGTCAAGAGACCCAGTACTTC
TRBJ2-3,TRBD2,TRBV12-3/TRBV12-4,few,CASSSIAGGPRAVTQYF,TGTGCCAGCAGTTCGATAGCGGGAGGGCCCAGGGCGGTAACGCAGTATTTT
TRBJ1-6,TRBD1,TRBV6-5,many,CASSYSKDRGTGRSPLHF,TGTGCCAGCAGTTACTCGAAGGACAGGGGAACTGGTAGATCACCCCTCCACTTT
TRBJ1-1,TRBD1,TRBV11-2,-,CASSTVDRVPEAFF,TGTGCCAGCAGCACCGTTGACAGGGTCCCTGAAGCTTTCTTT
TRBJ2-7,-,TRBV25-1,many,CASSVGIYEQYF,TGTGCCAGCAGTGTTGGGATCTACGAGCAGTACTTC
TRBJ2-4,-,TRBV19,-,CASSTLDTRAKNIQYF,TGTGCCAGTAGTACCTTGGACACCCGAGCCAAAAACATTCAGTACTTC
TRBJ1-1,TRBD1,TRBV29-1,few,CSVDPRQGRGTEAFF,TGCAGCGTTGATCCGAGACAGGGAAGAGGCACTGAAGCTTTCTTT
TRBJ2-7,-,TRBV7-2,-,CASSLPGRGAISYEQYF,TGTGCCAGCAGCTTACCGGGTCGGGGGGCTATCTCCTACGAGCAGTACTTC
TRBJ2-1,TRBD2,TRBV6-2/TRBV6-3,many,CASSYSATSGSSSYNEQFF,TGTGCCAGCAGTTACTCGGCGACTAGCGGGAGTAGCTCCTACAATGAGCAGTTCTTC
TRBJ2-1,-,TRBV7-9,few,CASSAHPTPSDRGLFNEQFF,TGTGCCAGCAGCGCACACCCAACCCCTTCAGACAGGGGACTATTCAATGAGCAGTTCTTC
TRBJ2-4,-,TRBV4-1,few,CASSHAGLGLTKNIQYF,TGCGCCAGCAGCCATGCCGGGTTAGGCCTCACCAAAAACATTCAGTACTTC
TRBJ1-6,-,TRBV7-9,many,CASSYGQYNSPLHF,TGTGCCAGCAGTTACGGACAGTATAATTCACCCCTCCACTTT
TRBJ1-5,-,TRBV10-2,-,CASSVMGGTQPQHF,TGCGCCAGCAGTGTAATGGGGGGCACTCAGCCCCAGCATTTT
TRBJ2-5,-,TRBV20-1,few,CSAYWEETQYF,TGCAGTGCGTACTGGGAAGAGACCCAGTACTTC
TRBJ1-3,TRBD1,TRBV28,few,CASSLAGTGLSSGNTIYF,TGTGCCAGCAGTTTAGCCGGGACAGGCCTCTCCTCTGGAAACACCATATATTTT
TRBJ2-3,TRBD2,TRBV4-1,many,CASSQEGLVSDTQYF,TGCGCCAGCAGCCAAGAGGGACTAGTTTCAGATACGCAGTATTTT
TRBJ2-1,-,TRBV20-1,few,CSARSALGNEQFF,TGCAGTGCTAGATCTGCGCTCGGGAATGAGCAGTTCTTC
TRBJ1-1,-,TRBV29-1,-,CSVDSNTEAFF,TGCAGCGTTGACTCGAACACTGAAGCTTTCTTT